This T cell receptor (beta chain) was sequenced for a study of blood T cell repertoires in COVID-19. Sequencing used immunoSEQ multiplex PCR; TCRdb keeps in-frame clones, though not all of them. The sample lists 250,000 to 300,000 clones; under 95% were seen once. In germline, CDR1 is SQVTM, CDR2 ANQGSEA. The CDR3 extends over 11 amino acids. Trimming left V 3 bases short and J 0 bases short, with 2 bases between. The genes are TRBV29-1 and TRBJ1-1, with D hard to call. Sample: PBMCs or T cells enriched from blood (not recorded which). This sequence was found in a middle-aged woman with acute COVID-19. The CDR3 nucleotides are TGCAGCGTTGACATGAACACTGAAGCTTTCTTT. It is translated as CSVDMNTEAFF.